This T cell receptor (beta chain) appears in the sequencing data of a study of cytomegalovirus exposure and HLA in healthy donors. Study-level results: Several of the most significant clusters were apparently associated with common viral pathogens in a later analysis. What TCR beta sequences reportedly achieved was accurate prediction of HLA-A and HLA-B alleles in most subjects. An analysis that came later showed most CMV-associated TCR beta chains appearing HLA-restricted.

The CDR3 contains 15 residues. Germline CDR1 is SGHVS and CDR2 is FNYEAQ. V lost 3 bases and J lost 4, with 15 bases in between. The primer mix had 60 Vbeta and 13 Jbeta primers. TCRdb's table, derived via immunoSEQ multiplex PCR, lists solely in-frame clones and lacks some. The sample records 150,000 to 200,000 clones, about 80% being singletons. With regard to this clone: Antigen specificity is unknown.

This TCR derives from a woman between 45 and 65 years old in good health and CMV-seronegative. The rearrangement uses TRBV7-6 and TRBJ1-1, with a weak D call TRBD1 (6 bases). Sequencing was done on a sample of PBMCs. In DNA form, the CDR3 reads TGTGCCAGCAGCTTGTACACAGGGTCCCTCACTGAAGCTTTCTTT. As protein: CASSLYTGSLTEAFF. Full variable domain (rest looked up from reference TRBV7-6 and TRBJ1-1): GAGVSQSPRYKVTKRGQDVALRCDPISGHVSLYWYRQALGQGPEFLTYFNYEAQQDKSGLPNDRFSAERPEGSISTLTIQRTEQRDSAMYRCASSLYTGSLTEAFFGQGTRLTVV.